The source of this T cell receptor beta chain is a study of T cell responses to AZD1222 COVID-19 vaccine. Study background: Whether given at about 4 or about 12 weeks, second doses were pooled. Study observations and caveats: Donors, mostly white British, included more females; clonal diversity was possibly underestimated. Dominant CD4 TCR responses targeted spike regions 160-218 and 743-854. Without day 14 samples, only post-peak T cell repertoires were studied.

Concerning this clone: Its antigen is as yet unknown.

The CDR3 loop spans 12 amino acids. Per the germline V gene, CDR1 is PRHDT and CDR2 is FYEKMQ (reference sequence). The V and J ends lost 4 bases and 8 bases respectively, with 11 bases between them. Sequencing used immunoSEQ multiplex PCR; TCRdb keeps in-frame clones, though not all of them. The table lists roughly 120,000 clones, approximately 85% of them singletons, with approximately 6.6% in the top ten. The J gene is TRBJ1-2, the V gene TRBV13; the D is unclear. The receptor comes from an adult in good health. The sample consisted of peripheral blood, taken on day 0 of AZD1222 vaccination. Here the CDR3 DNA reads TGTGCCAGCAGCTCGAGCGGGCTGGGCTACACCTTC. Its protein is CASSSSGLGYTF.